A selection of T cell receptor beta chains follows, all from one sample in a study of regulatory T cells in long-lasting Graves disease. TCRdb reanalysed the multiplex PCR reads using MiXCR and keeps one entry per CDR3 protein. In the table there are a few hundred thousand distinct CDR3 sequences, roughly 21% of which are singletons. Sequences were derived from peripheral blood mononuclear cells (PBMCs), sampled when the disease was refractory, from a patient treated with antithyroid drugs. These receptors were obtained from a female donor with Graves disease. Each CDR3 is given with its conserved first and last residue. The D gene is left open where the match is weak. Only some rows state a clone size, as once, few, many or a class for expanded clones.

D: TRBD2; V: TRBV15; length: 15; J: TRBJ2-5; size: many; CDR3: CATRTSGRIQETQYF; DNA: TGTGCCACCAGGACTAGCGGGAGGATCCAAGAGACCCAGTACTTC
D: -; V: TRBV28; length: 12; J: TRBJ1-2; size: many; CDR3: CASSVVQGGYTF; DNA: TGTGCCAGCAGCGTAGTCCAGGGAGGCTACACCTTC
D: -; V: TRBV10-1; length: 14; J: TRBJ2-1; size: -; CDR3: CASSQAGAKDEQFF; DNA: TGCGCCAGCAGTCAGGCGGGGGCCAAGGATGAGCAGTTCTTC
D: -; V: TRBV12-3/TRBV12-4; length: 15; J: TRBJ1-1; size: -; CDR3: CASSSHPGVNTEAFF; DNA: TGTGCCAGCAGTTCCCATCCAGGGGTGAACACTGAAGCTTTCTTT
D: TRBD2; V: TRBV7-9; length: 13; J: TRBJ2-7; size: -; CDR3: CASSETSGNEQYF; DNA: TGTGCCAGTTCGGAGACTAGCGGGAACGAGCAGTACTTC
D: TRBD1; V: TRBV6-1; length: 13; J: TRBJ1-2; size: -; CDR3: CASRTGVAGGYTF; DNA: TGTGCCAGCAGAACAGGGGTAGCGGGTGGCTACACCTTC
D: -; V: TRBV2; length: 14; J: TRBJ1-5; size: many; CDR3: CASSETDGVRPQHF; DNA: TGTGCCAGCAGTGAAACAGACGGAGTTCGGCCCCAGCATTTT
D: -; V: TRBV7-9; length: 14; J: TRBJ1-2; size: -; CDR3: CASSLPQEGYGYTF; DNA: TGTGCCAGCAGCTTACCCCAGGAGGGCTATGGCTACACCTTC
D: TRBD1; V: TRBV15; length: 15; J: TRBJ1-4; size: -; CDR3: CATSPDRALGEKLFF; DNA: TGTGCCACCAGCCCCGACAGGGCCCTTGGAGAAAAACTGTTTTTT
D: TRBD1; V: TRBV2; length: 17; J: TRBJ1-5; size: many; CDR3: CASSGAGGSFSNQPQHF; DNA: TGTGCCAGCAGTGGGGCAGGGGGCAGTTTCAGCAATCAGCCCCAGCATTTT
D: TRBD2; V: TRBV7-2; length: 14; J: TRBJ2-2; size: -; CDR3: CASSLSGSPGELFF; DNA: TGTGCCAGCAGCTTAAGCGGGAGCCCCGGGGAGCTGTTTTTT
D: TRBD1; V: TRBV12-3/TRBV12-4; length: 15; J: TRBJ1-2; size: many; CDR3: CASSPRDSEAWGYTF; DNA: TGTGCCAGCAGTCCCAGGGACAGCGAGGCTTGGGGCTACACCTTC
D: -; V: TRBV19; length: 14; J: TRBJ2-7; size: -; CDR3: CASSMDLTPYEQYF; DNA: TGTGCCAGTAGTATGGACCTGACACCCTACGAGCAGTACTTC
D: TRBD2; V: TRBV9; length: 16; J: TRBJ2-5; size: -; CDR3: CASSVTSGGAAETQYF; DNA: TGTGCCAGCAGCGTCACTAGCGGGGGGGCGGCGGAGACCCAGTACTTC
D: TRBD1; V: TRBV28; length: 15; J: TRBJ1-4; size: many; CDR3: CASSTQGARSEKLFF; DNA: TGTGCCAGCAGTACCCAGGGGGCGAGGAGTGAAAAACTGTTTTTT
D: -; V: TRBV19; length: 14; J: TRBJ1-1; size: -; CDR3: CASSSDSKDTEAFF; DNA: TGTGCCAGTAGTTCTGACAGTAAGGACACTGAAGCTTTCTTT
D: -; V: TRBV24-1; length: 13; J: TRBJ2-7; size: once; CDR3: CATTESPTYEQYF; DNA: TGTGCCACCACGGAATCTCCGACCTACGAGCAGTACTTC
D: -; V: TRBV7-3; length: 15; J: TRBJ2-6; size: many; CDR3: CASSLDGSGANVLTF; DNA: TGTGCCAGCAGCTTAGACGGCTCTGGGGCCAACGTCCTGACTTTC
D: TRBD2; V: TRBV7-2; length: 13; J: TRBJ2-2; size: -; CDR3: CASSRSGVGELFF; DNA: TGTGCCAGCAGCCGTAGCGGGGTCGGGGAGCTGTTTTTT
D: TRBD2; V: TRBV24-1; length: 17; J: TRBJ2-3; size: few; CDR3: CATSDPTSGRFTDTQYF; DNA: TGTGCCACCAGTGATCCTACTAGCGGGAGGTTCACAGATACGCAGTATTTT
D: TRBD2; V: TRBV20-1; length: 14; J: TRBJ2-3; size: -; CDR3: CSAPQAGGTDTQYF; DNA: TGCAGTGCCCCTCAGGCGGGGGGCACAGATACGCAGTATTTT
D: -; V: TRBV20-1; length: 14; J: TRBJ1-1; size: few; CDR3: CSARVGHGNAEAFF; DNA: TGCAGTGCTAGAGTAGGGCATGGTAACGCTGAAGCTTTCTTT
D: -; V: TRBV2; length: 14; J: TRBJ2-7; size: many; CDR3: CASSESALSYEQYF; DNA: TGTGCCAGCAGTGAATCGGCACTCTCCTACGAGCAGTACTTC
D: -; V: TRBV3-1; length: 11; J: TRBJ2-7; size: many; CDR3: CASSQDYEQYF; DNA: TGTGCCAGCAGTCAGGACTACGAGCAGTACTTC
D: -; V: TRBV12-3/TRBV12-4; length: 18; J: TRBJ1-1; size: few; CDR3: CASSLSLGREFPNTEAFF; DNA: TGTGCCAGCAGTTTAAGTCTGGGCAGGGAATTTCCGAACACTGAAGCTTTCTTT
D: TRBD1; V: TRBV7-9; length: 13; J: TRBJ2-5; size: -; CDR3: CASGDRERETQYF; DNA: TGTGCCAGCGGCGACAGGGAGAGGGAGACCCAGTACTTC
D: -; V: TRBV7-9; length: 14; J: TRBJ1-2; size: few; CDR3: CASSLDSREVGYTF; DNA: TGTGCCAGCAGCTTAGATTCCAGGGAGGTTGGCTACACCTTC
D: -; V: TRBV15; length: 17; J: TRBJ2-1; size: many; CDR3: CATSRGLIPPVSHEQFF; DNA: TGTGCCACCAGCAGGGGACTTATTCCCCCGGTTAGTCATGAGCAGTTCTTC
D: TRBD2; V: TRBV28; length: 19; J: TRBJ2-7; size: many; CDR3: CASSLTPFLAGGPGYEQYF; DNA: TGTGCCAGCAGTTTAACTCCCTTCCTAGCGGGGGGGCCGGGTTACGAGCAGTACTTC
D: -; V: TRBV24-1; length: 15; J: TRBJ2-5; size: many; CDR3: CATSDLRGLSETQYF; DNA: TGTGCCACCAGTGATTTGAGGGGACTCTCGGAGACCCAGTACTTC
D: TRBD2; V: TRBV9; length: 17; J: TRBJ2-7; size: few; CDR3: CASSVEGTSGSRYEQYF; DNA: TGTGCCAGCAGCGTAGAAGGGACTAGCGGGAGTCGATACGAGCAGTACTTC
D: TRBD1; V: TRBV27; length: 16; J: TRBJ2-7; size: -; CDR3: CASSRFDGTGVPEQYF; DNA: TGTGCCAGCAGTCGTTTTGACGGGACAGGGGTCCCCGAGCAGTACTTC
D: -; V: TRBV28; length: 12; J: TRBJ2-1; size: few; CDR3: CASSLLWNEQFF; DNA: TGTGCCAGCAGTTTATTGTGGAATGAGCAGTTCTTC
D: -; V: TRBV5-1; length: 13; J: TRBJ1-4; size: few; CDR3: CGSASQVGEKLFF; DNA: TGCGGGTCGGCGTCCCAGGTTGGGGAAAAACTGTTTTTT
D: -; V: TRBV20-1; length: 11; J: TRBJ1-1; size: few; CDR3: CSAPGGAKAFF; DNA: TGCAGTGCCCCAGGAGGCGCGAAAGCTTTCTTT
D: -; V: TRBV7-8; length: 13; J: TRBJ1-5; size: many; CDR3: CASSQQLNQPQHF; DNA: TGTGCCAGCAGCCAGCAGTTGAATCAGCCCCAGCATTTT
D: TRBD1; V: TRBV12-5; length: 17; J: TRBJ2-5; size: few; CDR3: CASGSGTGGAGQETQYF; DNA: TGTGCTAGTGGTTCTGGGACAGGGGGCGCGGGTCAAGAGACCCAGTACTTC
D: -; V: TRBV19; length: 16; J: TRBJ2-2; size: -; CDR3: CASSPSGYRLSGELFF; DNA: TGTGCCAGTAGCCCCAGCGGGTACAGGCTATCCGGGGAGCTGTTTTTT
D: -; V: TRBV6-2/TRBV6-3; length: 15; J: TRBJ2-7; size: many; CDR3: CASSYYDASAYEQYF; DNA: TGTGCCAGCAGTTACTACGATGCTTCTGCCTATGAGCAGTACTTC
D: -; V: TRBV28; length: 14; J: TRBJ1-5; size: many; CDR3: CASSSPAPGVAQHF; DNA: TGTGCCAGCAGTTCACCGGCGCCAGGGGTGGCCCAGCATTTT
D: -; V: TRBV30; length: 15; J: TRBJ1-4; size: many; CDR3: CAWSVDGDYTEKLFF; DNA: TGTGCCTGGAGTGTAGACGGAGACTACACTGAAAAACTGTTTTTT